This note documents a single TCR beta chain sequence. MiXCR, applied by TCRdb to the 5' RACE reads, yields one record per CDR3 protein. The profile shows tens of thousands of distinct CDR3 sequences, under 5.5% of them singletons. The sample belongs to a study of neurological immune-mediated disorders. V lost 3 bases to trimming and J lost 6 bases, with 12 bases between them. This CDR3 contains 13 residues. CDR1 DFQATT and CDR2 SNEGSKA come from the germline V gene (reference sequence). The TCR comes from a woman in her 50s with multiple sclerosis. The specimen was PBMCs. The V gene is TRBV20-1, the J gene TRBJ1-5; D remains ambiguous. CDR3 sequence: CSASPATTQPQHF. DNA for the CDR3: TGCAGTGCTAGCCCAGCCACCACTCAGCCCCAGCATTTT.